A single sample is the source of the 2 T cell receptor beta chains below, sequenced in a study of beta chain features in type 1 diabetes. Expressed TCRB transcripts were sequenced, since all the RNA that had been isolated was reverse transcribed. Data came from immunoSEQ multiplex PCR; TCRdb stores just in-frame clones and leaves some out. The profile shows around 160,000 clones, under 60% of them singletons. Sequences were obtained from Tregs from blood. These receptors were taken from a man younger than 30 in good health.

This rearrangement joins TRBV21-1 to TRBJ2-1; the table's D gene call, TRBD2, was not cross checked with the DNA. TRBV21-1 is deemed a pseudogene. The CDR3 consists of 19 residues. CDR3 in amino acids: CASSKFFRLAGRSPNEQFF. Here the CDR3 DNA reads TGTGCCAGCAGCAAATTTTTTCGACTAGCGGGGAGGAGTCCGAATGAGCAGTTCTTC.

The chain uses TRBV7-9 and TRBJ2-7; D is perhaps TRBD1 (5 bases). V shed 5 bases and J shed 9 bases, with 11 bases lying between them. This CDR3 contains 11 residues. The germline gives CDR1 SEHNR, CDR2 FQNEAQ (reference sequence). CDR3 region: CASSSYQGQYF. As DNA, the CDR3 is TGTGCCAGCAGCAGCTATCAGGGGCAGTACTTC. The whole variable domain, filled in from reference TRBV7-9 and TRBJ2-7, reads DTGVSQNPRHKITKRGQNVTFRCDPISEHNRLYWYRQTLGQGPEFLTYFQNEAQLEKSRLLSDRFSAERPKGSFSTLEIQRTEQGDSAMYLCASSSYQGQYFGPGTRLTVT.